What follows are 21 T cell receptor beta chains derived from one specimen sequenced in a study of blood T cell repertoires in COVID-19. Using immunoSEQ multiplex PCR, the repertoire was profiled, and TCRdb retains in-frame clones only, with some absent. This sample yields roughly 45,000 clones, of which 75% to 90% are seen a single time; approximately 0.37% belongs to the top ten. The sequenced sample was peripheral blood. The receptors here all came from a human donor in a cohort sampled during active COVID-19.

The chain joins TRBV6-2 or TRBV6-3 to TRBJ2-7; 7 bases line up with TRBD2. Germline V gene data show CDR1 as MNHEY and CDR2 as SVGEGT. The CDR3 sequence is 15 residues long. Germline trimming cut 6 bases from V and 2 bases from J; bases unmatched to any gene: 10. CDR3 nucleotide sequence: TGTGCCAGCAGCCCTTCCGGGACTACAACCTACGAGCAGTACTTC. It is translated as CASSPSGTTTYEQYF.

The chain has TRBV5-6 and TRBJ1-1, with D perhaps TRBD1 (5 bases). Germline V gene sequence: CDR1 SGHDT, CDR2 YYEEEE. The CDR3 extends over 16 amino acids. The V end lost 4 bases, the J end lost 3 bases, and 19 bases lay between the germline ends. The CDR3 reads CASSPRSGVLYTEAFF. For the CDR3, the DNA is TGTGCCAGCAGCCCCCGGTCGGGGGTACTTTACACTGAAGCTTTCTTT.

The CDR3 bases are TGTGCCAGCAGTTACACCCGGACTAGCCTGGGAGAGACCCAGTACTTC. Encoded protein: CASSYTRTSLGETQYF. The V call is TRBV6-5, the J call TRBJ2-5, with 8 bases fitting TRBD2. Losses at the gene ends were 2 bases for V and 4 bases for J; bases not matched to a gene: 9. CDR1 is MNHEY and CDR2 is SVGAGI in the germline V gene. This CDR3 is 16 amino acids long.

The V and J genes are TRBV25-1 and TRBJ1-1; TRBD1 matches at 8 bases. The ends lost 0 bases at V and 4 bases at J; junction bases unmatched: 7. The germline gives CDR1 MGHDK, CDR2 SYGVNS. The CDR3 has 16 residues. The CDR3 sequence: CASSEYPSGGFTEAFF. CDR3 nucleotide sequence: TGTGCCAGCAGTGAATATCCATCAGGGGGCTTCACTGAAGCTTTCTTT.

This rearrangement joins TRBV7-2 to TRBJ2-7, with 7 nucleotides matching TRBD1. CDR3 length: 16 amino acids. Germline trimming cut 4 bases from V and 0 bases from J; bases unmatched to any gene: 9. Germline V gene data show CDR1 as SGHTA and CDR2 as FQGNSA. The chain's CDR3 is CASSSFPTGTSYEQYF. As DNA, the CDR3 is TGTGCCAGCAGCTCCTTCCCGACAGGGACCTCCTACGAGCAGTACTTC.

V is TRBV19 and J is TRBJ1-5; the D is unclear. The germline V gene has CDR1 LNHDA and CDR2 SQIVND (reference sequence). CDR3 size: 18 residues. The germline V and J ends were trimmed by 4 bases and 1 base, with 20 bases remaining between them. The CDR3 spells CASSKYQMHSTSNQPQHF. In nucleotides, the CDR3 is TGTGCCAGTAGTAAATATCAGATGCACTCGACAAGCAATCAGCCCCAGCATTTT.

This rearrangement joins TRBV19 to TRBJ1-1; no clear D gene. Trimming shortened V by 0 bases and J by 4 bases, and 12 bases separated the two germline ends. This CDR3 spans 15 amino acids. Germline V gives CDR1 LNHDA, CDR2 SQIVND (reference sequence). CDR3 in DNA: TGTGCCAGTAGTATAGATCCCGCAGAGCGCACTGAAGCTTTCTTT. It is translated as CASSIDPAERTEAFF.

The chain carries TRBV2 and TRBJ2-7; the match to TRBD1 covers 9 bases. CDR1 is SNHLY and CDR2 is FYNNEI in the germline V gene. The CDR3 loop spans 15 amino acids. V was clipped by 4 bases and J by 2 bases; unmatched bases: 6. The DNA of the CDR3 is TGTGCCAGCAGTGGGGGGGACAGGGAACCCTACGAGCAGTACTTC. Translating it yields CASSGGDREPYEQYF.

The DNA for the CDR3 is TGTGCCAGCAAAACCGGGAGGCAGGTATCCTACGAGCAGTACTTC. Encoded protein: CASKTGRQVSYEQYF. The rearrangement uses TRBV6-6 and TRBJ2-7, with 7 bases identical to TRBD2. Germline V gene sequence: CDR1 MNHNY, CDR2 SVGAGI (reference sequence). J lost 1 base, V lost 7 bases, and 10 bases had no gene match. CDR3 length: 15 residues.

The genes are TRBV13 and TRBJ2-7; 8 bases fit TRBD2. The germline V gene encodes CDR1 PRHDT and CDR2 FYEKMQ (reference sequence). J gave up 0 bases and V 5 bases, and 9 bases lay outside the gene matches. CDR3 length equals 16 residues. The CDR3 sequence is CASSHRTSRISYEQYF. DNA of the CDR3: TGTGCCAGCAGCCATAGGACTAGCCGTATCTCCTACGAGCAGTACTTC.

The chain combines TRBV5-5 with TRBJ1-6, with D tentatively TRBD1 (5 bases). The germline CDR1 and CDR2 sequences are SGHKS and YYEKEE (reference sequence). CDR3 length: 14 amino acids. Trimming cost V 4 bases and J 10 bases, with 15 bases left between them. The CDR3 here is CASSPGQSESPLHF. CDR3 DNA sequence: TGTGCCAGCAGCCCAGGGCAGTCGGAATCACCCCTCCACTTT.

The V call is TRBV18, the J call TRBJ2-1, with 14 bases that match TRBD2. The trim removed 4 bases at V and 9 bases at J, leaving 8 bases unmatched. The CDR3 sequence is 16 residues long. The germline V gene encodes CDR1 KGHSH and CDR2 LQKENI. The chain's CDR3 is CASSLTSGGAEGEQFF. The DNA for the CDR3 is TGTGCCAGCTCACTGACTAGCGGGGGGGCCGAAGGTGAGCAGTTCTTC.

The CDR3 here is CASSRTGVNYGYTF. DNA for the CDR3: TGTGCCAGTAGTAGGACAGGGGTTAACTATGGCTACACCTTC. The chain employs TRBV19 and TRBJ1-2; 9 bases are a match to TRBD1. This CDR3 is built from 14 residues. Germline assignment: CDR1 LNHDA and CDR2 SQIVND (reference sequence). V lost 4 bases to trimming and J lost 1 base; unmatched junction nucleotides: 1. Based on the CDR3 plus reference TRBV19 and TRBJ1-2, the full variable domain is DGGITQSPKYLFRKEGQNVTLSCEQNLNHDAMYWYRQDPGQGLRLIYYSQIVNDFQKGDIAEGYSVSREKKESFPLTVTSAQKNPTAFYLCASSRTGVNYGYTFGSGTRLTVV.

The CDR3 region is CASSRTGTKGNQPQHF. For the CDR3, the DNA is TGTGCCAGCAGTCGTACAGGGACTAAAGGCAATCAGCCCCAGCATTTT. This sequence joins TRBV6-2 or TRBV6-3 and TRBJ1-5, with D possibly TRBD1 on 6 matching bases. This CDR3 contains 16 residues. V was cut by 5 bases and J by 2 bases, with 16 bases left in between. Germline-derived CDR1 and CDR2 are MNHEY and SVGEGT.

The V gene is TRBV28, the J gene TRBJ2-7, with TRBD1 as a possible D gene (6 bases). Germline CDR1 and CDR2: MDHEN and SYDVKM. The ends were cut back, 6 bases at V and 0 bases at J, with 15 bases in the middle. This CDR3 region has 15 residues. The DNA of the CDR3 is TGTGCCAGCAGAACGGACAGCTCACTCTCCTACGAGCAGTACTTC. It codes for CASRTDSSLSYEQYF.

V is TRBV4-3 and J is TRBJ1-2; no firm D call. Trimming pared 4 bases from V and 8 bases from J, leaving 17 bases between. The germline V gene encodes CDR1 LGHNA and CDR2 YSLEER. The CDR3 consists of 14 residues. This CDR3 reads CASSPTEGQAGYTF. CDR3 nucleotides: TGCGCCAGCAGCCCAACGGAGGGTCAGGCAGGCTACACCTTC.

V gene TRBV27 combines with J gene TRBJ2-7; 7 positions match TRBD1. Germline V gene lookup returns CDR1 MNHEY and CDR2 SMNVEV (reference sequence). There are 14 residues in the CDR3. J was trimmed by 2 bases and V by 6 bases; bases with no gene match: 7. The CDR3 loop reads CASSRAGGPYEQYF. The CDR3 DNA reads as TGTGCCAGCAGCAGGGCAGGGGGTCCCTACGAGCAGTACTTC.

This clone came up once. The CDR3 DNA follows: TGTGCCAGCAGCTTGGGACAGTATAGCAATCAGCCCCAGCATTTT. Residues: CASSLGQYSNQPQHF. The genes are TRBV7-2 and TRBJ1-5; TRBD1 matches 7 bases. Germline trimming cut 3 bases from V and 0 bases from J; bases unmatched to any gene: 2. Germline V gives CDR1 SGHTA, CDR2 FQGNSA. The CDR3 spans 15 residues. Full variable domain (outside the CDR3, taken from reference TRBV7-2 and TRBJ1-5): GAGVSQSPSNKVTEKGKDVELRCDPISGHTALYWYRQSLGQGLEFLIYFQGNSAPDKSGLPSDRFSAERTGGSVSTLTIQRTQQEDSAVYLCASSLGQYSNQPQHFGDGTRLSIL.

As for this clone: Without the conserved terminal phenylalanine or tryptophan, this CDR3 likely stems from a read error. The limits of the CDR3 on the DNA are not certain, so only TCRdb's listed CDR3 is given. V is TRBV2 and J is TRBJ1-1; no DNA check was done on the table's D call, TRBD1. The CDR3 sequence runs 15 residues, both termini included. Germline V CDR1 and CDR2: SNHLY, FYNNEI. The CDR3 loop reads CASSANLLTGALALE.

V is TRBV7-9 and J is TRBJ1-1; D might be TRBD1 (5 bases). Germline V lookup: CDR1 SEHNR, CDR2 FQNEAQ (reference sequence). The CDR3 runs 14 residues. The V end lost 5 bases, the J end lost 2 bases, and 12 bases lay between the germline ends. The CDR3: CASSPRQTNTEAFF. CDR3 in DNA: TGTGCCAGCAGCCCTAGACAGACAAACACTGAAGCTTTCTTT. Together with reference TRBV7-9 and TRBJ1-1, the CDR3 gives the full variable domain: DTGVSQNPRHKITKRGQNVTFRCDPISEHNRLYWYRQTLGQGPEFLTYFQNEAQLEKSRLLSDRFSAERPKGSFSTLEIQRTEQGDSAMYLCASSPRQTNTEAFFGQGTRLTVV.

The chain recombines TRBV5-5 with TRBJ1-6, with a possible D match to TRBD1 (5 bases). V was clipped by 4 bases and J by 3 bases, with 14 bases between them. This CDR3 is 16 amino acids long. Germline V gene sequence: CDR1 SGHKS, CDR2 YYEKEE (reference sequence). Written as DNA, the CDR3 is TGTGCCAGCAGCCCGGCCGGCCAGGGCTATAATTCACCCCTCCACTTT. It is translated as CASSPAGQGYNSPLHF.